The present T cell receptor beta chain was sequenced within a study of T cell clonotyping in hematopoietic cell transplantation. The protocol was immunoSEQ multiplex PCR, while the TCRdb copy is restricted to in-frame clones and leaves out a portion. The repertoire has 25,000 to 30,000 clones, approximately 86% of them found once; the top ten carry about 1.8%. The V end lost 6 bases, the J end lost 1 base, and 14 bases lay between the germline ends. The CDR3 runs 15 residues. In germline, CDR1 is SGHNT, CDR2 YENEEA. Time point noted: recipient sample about 28 days before transplant, after cytoreduction. Recipient blood drawn about 28 days pretransplant and days 30, 100, 180 after.

This chain uses TRBV11-3 with TRBJ2-3; D gene unclear. The source material was peripheral blood mononuclear cells, sampled before stem cell transplant. This TCR was sampled from a middle-aged man with acute myeloid leukemia. Some clones in this sample may be carry-over from other donors' samples. The CDR3 region is CASRSRSSGTDTQYF. The CDR3 DNA is TGTGCCAGCAGGTCTAGGAGTTCTGGCACAGATACGCAGTATTTT.